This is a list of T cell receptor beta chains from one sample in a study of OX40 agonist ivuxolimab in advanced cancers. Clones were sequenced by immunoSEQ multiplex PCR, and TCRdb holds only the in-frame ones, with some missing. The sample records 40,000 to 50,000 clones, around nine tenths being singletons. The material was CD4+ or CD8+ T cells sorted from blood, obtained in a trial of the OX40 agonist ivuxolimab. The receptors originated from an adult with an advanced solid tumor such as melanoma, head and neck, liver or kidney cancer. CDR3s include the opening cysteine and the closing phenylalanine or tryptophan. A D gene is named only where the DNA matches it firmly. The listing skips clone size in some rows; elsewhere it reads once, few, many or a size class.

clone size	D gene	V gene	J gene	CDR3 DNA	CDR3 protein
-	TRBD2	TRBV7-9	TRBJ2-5	TGTGCCAGCAGCGCGGGACTAGCGGGAGGGTCTGAAGAGACCCAGTACTTC	CASSAGLAGGSEETQYF
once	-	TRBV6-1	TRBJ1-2	TGTGCCAGCAGTGAAGCGAAGGGGAGTTACTATGGCTACACCTTC	CASSEAKGSYYGYTF
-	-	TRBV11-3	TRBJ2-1	TGTGCCAGCAGCTACGGGACTTACAATGAGCAGTTCTTC	CASSYGTYNEQFF
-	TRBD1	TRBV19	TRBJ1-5	TGTGCCAGTAGTATATACGGGACAGGACAATCGAGGCAGCCCCAGCATTTT	CASSIYGTGQSRQPQHF
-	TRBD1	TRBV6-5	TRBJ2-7	TGTGCCAGCAGACCGAGACAGGGGTCCTACGAGCAGTACTTC	CASRPRQGSYEQYF
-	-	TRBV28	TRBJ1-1	TGTGCCAGCGAACAAGAGCGGGAAGCTTTCTTT	CASEQEREAFF
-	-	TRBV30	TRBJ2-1	TGTGCCTGGAGTGGCCCCGGACCCGTGCACGATGAGCAGTTCTTC	CAWSGPGPVHDEQFF
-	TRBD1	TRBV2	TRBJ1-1	TGTGCCAGCATAAACGACAGGGGATACACTGAAGCTTTCTTT	CASINDRGYTEAFF
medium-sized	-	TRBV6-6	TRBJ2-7	TGTGCCAGCAGGGGGGGACCGAACTACGAGCAGTACTTC	CASRGGPNYEQYF
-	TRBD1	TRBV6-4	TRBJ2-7	TGTGCCAGCAGCCGGGACAGTAGCTCCTACGAGCAGTACTTC	CASSRDSSSYEQYF
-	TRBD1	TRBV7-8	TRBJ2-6	TGTGCCAGCAGCTTGACAGGGCTCACTGGGGCCAACGTCCTGACTTTC	CASSLTGLTGANVLTF
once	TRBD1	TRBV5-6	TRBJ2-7	TGTGCCAGCAGCTTAGTGGACAGGGCCCCCTACGAGCAGTACTTC	CASSLVDRAPYEQYF
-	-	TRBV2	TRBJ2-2	TGTGCCAGCAGTGCGGTAGAGACTAGTAACACCGGGGAGCTGTTTTTT	CASSAVETSNTGELFF
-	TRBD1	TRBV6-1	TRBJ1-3	TGTGCCAGCAGGCGGGACAGAAGTCCTGGAAACACCATATATTTT	CASRRDRSPGNTIYF
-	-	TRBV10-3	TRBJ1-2	TGTGCCATCAGTGAGCCGGGACAACACAACTATGGCTACACCTTC	CAISEPGQHNYGYTF
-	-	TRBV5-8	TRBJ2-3	TGTGCCAGCAGCTTACAGGGGGGGAGCACAGATACGCAGTATTTT	CASSLQGGSTDTQYF
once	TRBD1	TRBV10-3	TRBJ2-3	TGTGCCATCAAGGGACACAAGGGGGCGTGGGCAGATACGCAGTATTTT	CAIKGHKGAWADTQYF
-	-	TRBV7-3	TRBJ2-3	TGTGCCAGCAGCTTAATGGGGAGCACAGATACGCAGTATTTT	CASSLMGSTDTQYF
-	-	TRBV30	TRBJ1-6	TGTGCCTGCGGAAGGAGCTCCTATAATTCACCCCTCCACTTT	CACGRSSYNSPLHF
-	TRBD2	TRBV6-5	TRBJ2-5	TGTGCCAGCAGTTACGTAATAGCGGGTCAAGAGACCCAGTACTTC	CASSYVIAGQETQYF
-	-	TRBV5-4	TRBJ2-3	TGTGCCAGCAGCCTAGGTTCTGGTAGCATGGCAGATACGCAGTATTTT	CASSLGSGSMADTQYF
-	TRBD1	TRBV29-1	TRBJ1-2	TGCAGCGTTGGGGACAGGGGCAGGGGCTACACCTTC	CSVGDRGRGYTF
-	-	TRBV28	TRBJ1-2	TGTGCCAGCAGTTTTCTCAGGGCCTATGGCTACACCTTC	CASSFLRAYGYTF
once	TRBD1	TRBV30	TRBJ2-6	TGTGCCTGGCGCTCCGGGACAGGGTCTGGGGCCAACGTCCTGACTTTC	CAWRSGTGSGANVLTF
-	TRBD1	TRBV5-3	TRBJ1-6	TGTGCCAGCAGCTTGGGAGGGGGCTGGGATTCACCCCTCCACTTT	CASSLGGGWDSPLHF
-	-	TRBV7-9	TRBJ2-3	TGTGCCAGCAGCTTCGGGGGCACAGATACGCAGTATTTT	CASSFGGTDTQYF
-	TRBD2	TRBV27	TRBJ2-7	TGTGCCAGCAGTATACCGGGACTAGCTGTATACGAGCAGTACTTC	CASSIPGLAVYEQYF
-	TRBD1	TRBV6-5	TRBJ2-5	TGTGCCAGCAGCCTGACAGGGGTTGAGACCCAGTACTTC	CASSLTGVETQYF
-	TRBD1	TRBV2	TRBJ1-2	TGTGCCAGCAAACCGGGACAGAGTAGAGGCTACACCTTC	CASKPGQSRGYTF
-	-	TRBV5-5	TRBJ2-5	TGTGCCAGCAGCCCGGTCGGGACGGCCAAAGAGACCCAGTACTTC	CASSPVGTAKETQYF
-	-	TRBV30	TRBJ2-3	TGTGCCTGGGTCCCCGGGCGCACAGATACGCAGTATTTT	CAWVPGRTDTQYF
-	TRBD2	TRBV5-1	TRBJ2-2	TGCGCCACCGACGCTAAAGCGGGAGGGCCTAGATTTACCGGGGAGCTGTTTTTT	CATDAKAGGPRFTGELFF
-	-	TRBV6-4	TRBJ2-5	TGTGCCAGCAGTGTTAGGAACAGGGAGTATGAGACCCAGTACTTC	CASSVRNREYETQYF
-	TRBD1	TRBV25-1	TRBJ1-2	TGTGCCAGCAGTGAAGGGACAGGCGACTATGGCTACACCTTC	CASSEGTGDYGYTF
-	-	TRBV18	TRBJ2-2	TGTGCCAGTCAAGGACCCGCGAACACCGGGGAGCTGTTTTTT	CASQGPANTGELFF
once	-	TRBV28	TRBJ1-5	TGTGCCAGCAGCCCCCTAACAGGGAATCAGCCCCAGCATTTT	CASSPLTGNQPQHF
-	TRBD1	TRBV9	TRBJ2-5	TGTGCCAGCAGCGTACAAACAGGGGGAGAGACCCAGTACTTC	CASSVQTGGETQYF
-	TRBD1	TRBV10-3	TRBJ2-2	TGTGCCATCAGTGAAAGGACAGGGGACACCGGGGAGCTGTTTTTT	CAISERTGDTGELFF
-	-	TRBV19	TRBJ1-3	TGTGCCAGTGCTAAAGGAAACACCATATATTTT	CASAKGNTIYF
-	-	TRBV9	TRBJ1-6	TGTGCCAGCAGCGTAGACCCAGATTCACCCCTCCACTTT	CASSVDPDSPLHF
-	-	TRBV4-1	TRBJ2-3	TGCGCCAGCAGCCAAGATAAGAATGGATATACGCAGTATTTT	CASSQDKNGYTQYF
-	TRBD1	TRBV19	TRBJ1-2	TGTGCCAGTAGTGCCGGGACAGGGGGCGCGTTTTATGGCTACACCTTC	CASSAGTGGAFYGYTF
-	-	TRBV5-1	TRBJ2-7	TGCGCCAGCAGCCCGAGGACGTTTGGAGAGCAGTACTTC	CASSPRTFGEQYF
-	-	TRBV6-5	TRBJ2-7	TGTGCCAGCAGTTACTTGGCCACCCTTAGTGAGAAGCAGTACTTC	CASSYLATLSEKQYF
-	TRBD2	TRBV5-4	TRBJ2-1	TGTGCCAGCCAACTCACTAGCGGGGGGCAGGGAGAGCAGTTCTTC	CASQLTSGGQGEQFF
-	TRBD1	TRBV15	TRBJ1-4	TGTGCCACCAGCAGAGTCCCAGCGGACAGGGTTCTGTTTTTT	CATSRVPADRVLFF
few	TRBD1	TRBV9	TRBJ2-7	TGTGCCAGCAGTGAAGGACAGGTCTTCTACGAGCAGTACTTC	CASSEGQVFYEQYF
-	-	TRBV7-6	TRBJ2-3	TGTGCCAGCAGCTCCCTTTCTTGGTACACAGATACGCAGTATTTT	CASSSLSWYTDTQYF
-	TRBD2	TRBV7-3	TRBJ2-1	TGTGCCAGCAGCTTAACCGGGGGTAGCGGGAGATACAACAATGAGCAGTTCTTC	CASSLTGGSGRYNNEQFF
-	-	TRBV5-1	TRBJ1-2	TGCGCCAGCGGACCCGGGACCTTGAGCTATGGCTACACCTTC	CASGPGTLSYGYTF
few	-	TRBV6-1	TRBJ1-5	TGTGCCAGCGCTTCGCTTAGCAATCAGCCCCAGCATTTT	CASASLSNQPQHF